This is a list of T cell receptor beta chains from one sample in a study of beta chain features in type 1 diabetes. Only in-frame clones appear in the TCRdb table, and some are missing; sequencing was by immunoSEQ multiplex PCR. Of roughly 300,000 clones listed, more than 13% were seen once; the top ten hold 0.017%. The sequencing sample was made of naive CD4+ T cells from blood. These receptors were collected from a man aged 25 to 40 with type 1 diabetes. The CDR3 runs from the conserved cysteine through the conserved F or W. The D gene is left open where the match is weak. Only part of the rows carry a size: once, few, many, or a class if the clone is expanded.

v_call	d_call	j_call	clone_size	cdr3_nt	cdr3_aa
TRBV29-1	TRBD1	TRBJ1-1	few	TGCAGCGTACAGGGGTTCGCTGAAGCTTTCTTT	CSVQGFAEAFF
TRBV5-1	NA	TRBJ1-5	NA	TGCGCCAGCAGCTTGGACAGAAGCAGCAATCAGCCCCAGCATTTT	CASSLDRSSNQPQHF
TRBV7-6	NA	TRBJ2-5	NA	TGTGCCAGCAGCTCTCAAGAGACCCAGTACTTC	CASSSQETQYF
TRBV11-1	TRBD1	TRBJ1-2	NA	TGTGCCAGCAGCTCCGCCCCGGGACAGACCTCCGGCTACACCTTC	CASSSAPGQTSGYTF
TRBV19	NA	TRBJ1-5	few	TGTGCCAGTAGCAGAACAGGTAACTGGGATCAGCCCCAGCATTTT	CASSRTGNWDQPQHF
TRBV18	TRBD2	TRBJ2-7	NA	TGTGCCAGCTCACCGGGACTAGCTGCGGGCGAGCAGTACTTC	CASSPGLAAGEQYF
TRBV7-9	NA	TRBJ2-7	NA	TGTGCCAGCAGCTTAGCGGAGGTCCACGAGCAGTACTTC	CASSLAEVHEQYF
TRBV28	NA	TRBJ1-5	NA	TGTGCCAGCACCCCACCGAACAGGGAATATCAGCCCCAGCATTTT	CASTPPNREYQPQHF
TRBV9	NA	TRBJ2-1	NA	TGTGCCAGCAGCCCTGCGCCGGGACTCCACAATGAGCAGTTCTTC	CASSPAPGLHNEQFF
TRBV21-1	NA	TRBJ1-1	few	TGTGCCAGCAGCAAACAGGGGGCTGACACTGAAGCTTTCTTT	CASSKQGADTEAFF
TRBV11-3	NA	TRBJ2-3	few	TGTGCCAGCAGCTTAGATAGTGCTAGCGGCACAGATACGCAGTATTTT	CASSLDSASGTDTQYF
TRBV28	NA	TRBJ1-2	few	TGTGCCAGCAAAAAGGGACTAAGAAGAGGCTACACCTTC	CASKKGLRRGYTF
TRBV12-5	NA	TRBJ2-3	NA	TGTGCTAGCGCAAGGACAGACCTAGATACGCAGTATTTT	CASARTDLDTQYF
TRBV10-2	NA	TRBJ2-5	NA	TGCGCCAGCAGTGAGGCCGGTGGGACCCAGTACTTC	CASSEAGGTQYF
TRBV7-8	NA	TRBJ1-2	few	TGTGCCAGCAGCTTAAAGTCGGAGGGAGGCTATGGCTACACCTTC	CASSLKSEGGYGYTF
TRBV7-3	NA	TRBJ1-2	NA	TGTGCCAGCAGCTTGGGCGGGGTCTATGGCTACACCTTC	CASSLGGVYGYTF
TRBV7-9	NA	TRBJ1-1	NA	TGTGCCAGTAAGGGAGGGTTGTTTCAGGGGCTTAGCTGGAACACTGAAGCTTTCTTT	CASKGGLFQGLSWNTEAFF
TRBV27	NA	TRBJ2-3	few	TGTGCCAGTTGGCGGCTCTACGGGGATACGCAGTATTTT	CASWRLYGDTQYF
TRBV28	NA	TRBJ2-7	NA	TGTGCCAGCAGGATGACAGAACTTTACGAGCAGTACTTC	CASRMTELYEQYF
TRBV19	TRBD2	TRBJ2-1	few	TGTGCCAGTAAGGACACTAGCGGGAGAAATGAGCAGTTCTTC	CASKDTSGRNEQFF
TRBV5-1	NA	TRBJ2-5	NA	TGCGCCAGCAGCTTTCAGGGCTTCCAAGAGACCCAGTACTTC	CASSFQGFQETQYF
TRBV7-2	NA	TRBJ1-1	NA	TGTGCCAGCAGCGTAGGGTCGGGGTCTGAAGCTTTCTTT	CASSVGSGSEAFF
TRBV18	TRBD1	TRBJ1-1	few	TGTGCCAGCTCACCAACAGGGGGCAACACTGAAGCTTTCTTT	CASSPTGGNTEAFF
TRBV4-3	TRBD1	TRBJ1-3	NA	TGCGCCAGCAGCCAAGGACAGGGGTTCCTCTCTGGAAACACCATATATTTT	CASSQGQGFLSGNTIYF
TRBV7-2	TRBD2	TRBJ2-1	NA	TGTGCCAGCAGCTTAGCGGGACTAGCGGGATGGCAGTTCTTC	CASSLAGLAGWQFF
TRBV28	TRBD1	TRBJ1-5	NA	TGTGCCACCGCTGGGCAGGGGGAATCCGGGGTTCAGCCCCAGCATTTT	CATAGQGESGVQPQHF
TRBV5-4	TRBD2	TRBJ2-3	few	TGCGCCAGCAGCCCGCAGACTAGCGGGCACACAGATACGCAGTATTTT	CASSPQTSGHTDTQYF
TRBV18	TRBD2	TRBJ2-7	few	TGTGCCAGCTCACGGGGACTAGCGGGAGGGCCATACGAGCAGTACTTC	CASSRGLAGGPYEQYF
TRBV9	NA	TRBJ1-4	NA	TGTGCCAGCAGCGTAGGTGTGGAGGCGGGGGAAAAACTGTTTTTT	CASSVGVEAGEKLFF
TRBV25-1	NA	TRBJ2-5	NA	TGTGCCAGCAGTGCCGCCCAGGGCAGGGTAGAGACCCAGTACTTC	CASSAAQGRVETQYF
TRBV28	NA	TRBJ2-3	few	TGTGCCAGCAGCTCGAAGGGGGGCACAGATACGCAGTATTTT	CASSSKGGTDTQYF
TRBV5-1	NA	TRBJ2-1	NA	TGCGCCAGCAGCCTGGGAGAGCCATACAATGAGCAGTTCTTC	CASSLGEPYNEQFF
TRBV27	TRBD1	TRBJ1-2	few	TGTGCCAGCAGTAAAGGGGACAGGGACCTCTTTAATGGCTACACCTTC	CASSKGDRDLFNGYTF
TRBV9	TRBD2	TRBJ2-3	few	TGTGCCAGCGGTTATAGCGGGACCCTAGGCACAGATACGCAGTATTTT	CASGYSGTLGTDTQYF
TRBV5-6	NA	TRBJ2-4	NA	TGTGCCAGCAGCTTGGGAGGGTCTAACATTCAGTACTTC	CASSLGGSNIQYF
TRBV29-1	NA	TRBJ1-1	few	TGCAGCGTTGAAGAGCAGGAAAACACTGAAGCTTTCTTT	CSVEEQENTEAFF
TRBV7-3	TRBD2	TRBJ2-1	NA	TGTGCCAGCAGCTTAACCGGGACTAGCGGGAATGAGCAGTTCTTC	CASSLTGTSGNEQFF
TRBV5-1	NA	TRBJ1-1	few	TGCGCCAGCAGTCTCGAGGGCACTGAAGCTTTCTTT	CASSLEGTEAFF
TRBV5-1	TRBD2	TRBJ2-5	NA	TGCGCCAGCAGCCCTGGCCTAGCGGGAGAGACCCAGTACTTC	CASSPGLAGETQYF
TRBV6-6	NA	TRBJ2-7	NA	TGTGCCAGCCGGAGTGTGGCCTCCTACTACGAGCAGTACTTC	CASRSVASYYEQYF
TRBV4-1	NA	TRBJ1-1	NA	TGCGCCAGCAGCCAGAAGGGACTTCGGTCAACTGAAGCTTTCTTT	CASSQKGLRSTEAFF
TRBV2	NA	TRBJ2-1	NA	TGTGCCAGCAGTGTCGGTGAGCAGTTCTTC	CASSVGEQFF
TRBV5-4	TRBD2	TRBJ2-1	NA	TGTGCCAGCAGCTTAGGCCTAGCGGTATACAATGAGCAGTTCTTC	CASSLGLAVYNEQFF
TRBV9	TRBD2	TRBJ2-1	few	TGTGCCAGCGCTAGCGGGAGGGTCGATGAGCAGTTCTTC	CASASGRVDEQFF
TRBV6-1	TRBD2	TRBJ2-3	few	TGTGCCAGCATCAAACTAGCGGCGACAGATACGCAGTATTTT	CASIKLAATDTQYF
TRBV7-3	NA	TRBJ2-1	few	TGTGCCAGCAGCGAGGTCGGGGGAGGCAACAATGAGCAGTTCTTC	CASSEVGGGNNEQFF
TRBV4-3	NA	TRBJ2-7	few	TGCGCCAGCAGCCAAGAAGTGAGGGCCGAGCAGTACTTC	CASSQEVRAEQYF
TRBV5-1	NA	TRBJ2-5	NA	TGCGCCAGCAGCTTCTCGTTTCAAGCGGTTCAAGAGACCCAGTACTTC	CASSFSFQAVQETQYF
TRBV7-2	TRBD1	TRBJ2-5	few	TGTGCCAGCAGCTTAGCCCAGGGGGCCGAGACCCAGTACTTC	CASSLAQGAETQYF
TRBV11-2	NA	TRBJ1-3	NA	TGTGCCAGCAGCTCACAGGATTTCTCTGGAAACACCATATATTTT	CASSSQDFSGNTIYF
TRBV19	NA	TRBJ2-3	NA	TGTGCCAGTAGTATCCGGCTAGCCAGTACAGATACGCAGTATTTT	CASSIRLASTDTQYF
TRBV18	TRBD1	TRBJ1-1	NA	TGTGCCAGCTCACCCGACAGGGCATCGGTCACTGAAGCTTTCTTT	CASSPDRASVTEAFF